Listed here is a single T cell receptor beta chain. Its antigen is undetermined. As TCR cDNA was made by 5'RACE template switching, a universal primer site and UMIs were added. MiXCR, applied by TCRdb to the 5' RACE reads, yields one record per CDR3 protein. The top ten hold roughly 0.5% of the sample, which has 300,000 or so distinct CDR3 sequences, over 10% seen once. This sample is drawn from a study of T cells after yellow fever vaccination. Germline V gene lookup returns CDR1 SGHNT and CDR2 YYREEE (reference sequence). This CDR3 comprises 15 residues. J lost 5 bases, V lost 6 bases, and 7 bases had no gene match. Findings and limits, study-wide: Bulk-population clonotypes that are abundant could appear as contaminants in FACS-sorted repertoires. Reappearance after the booster was observed for most primary-vaccination clones (96% CD4, about 90% CD8).

The sequenced sample was CD4+ T cells sorted from PBMCs, obtained 45 days after the yellow fever booster vaccination. The origin of this receptor is a man aged 25-45 years who received the YFV17D yellow fever vaccine. V is TRBV5-4 and J is TRBJ2-2, with 10 bases matching TRBD2. For the CDR3, the DNA is TGTGCCAGCAACCAGCGGGAGGGCCGTACCGGGGAGCTGTTTTTT. Protein sequence: CASNQREGRTGELFF. Variable domain in full (rest from reference TRBV5-4 and TRBJ2-2): ETGVTQSPTHLIKTRGQQVTLRCSSQSGHNTVSWYQQALGQGPQFIFQYYREEENGRGNFPPRFSGLQFPNYSSELNVNALELDDSALYLCASNQREGRTGELFFGEGSRLTVL.